The present T cell receptor (beta chain) was sequenced within a study of blood T cell repertoires in COVID-19. Looking at the study overall: The United States, Italy and Spain supplied acute and convalescent COVID-19 samples. From T cells, B-cell-depleted T cells, or PBMCs came the material, which was cDNA or gDNA.

In the study's own analysis: Quantification of nucleated cells was approximated via reference gene primer amplification. Assay: immunoSEQ multiplex PCR; the TCRdb copy retains only in-frame clones and omits some. V, J and clone size reflect that table, while D and trimming were determined from the DNA. The table shows approximately 280,000 clones, with about nine tenths occurring only once. Cohorts were assigned according to the clinical history that participants reported. This clonotype originated in a woman aged 60-75 years who had recovered from COVID-19. Specimen: PBMCs or T cells enriched from blood (not recorded which).

CDR3 DNA: TGTGCCAGCAGCTTGTTAGGGAGCTCCTACGAGCAGTACTTC. Protein sequence: CASSLLGSSYEQYF. V gene TRBV5-6 combines with J gene TRBJ2-7; D possibly corresponds to TRBD2 (5 bases). The V end was cut by 1 base, the J end by 0 bases, with 8 bases between. Germline CDR1 reads SGHDT; CDR2 reads YYEEEE. The CDR3 runs 14 residues. Filled out from reference TRBV5-6 and TRBJ2-7, the complete variable domain reads DAGVTQSPTHLIKTRGQQVTLRCSPKSGHDTVSWYQQALGQGPQFIFQYYEEEERQRGNFPDRFSGHQFPNYSSELNVNALLLGDSALYLCASSLLGSSYEQYFGPGTRLTVT.